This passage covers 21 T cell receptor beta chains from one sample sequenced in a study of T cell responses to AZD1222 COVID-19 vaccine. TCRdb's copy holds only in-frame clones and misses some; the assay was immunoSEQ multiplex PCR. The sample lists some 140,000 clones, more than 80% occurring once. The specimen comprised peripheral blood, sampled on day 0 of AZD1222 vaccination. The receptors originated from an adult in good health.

The CDR3 DNA reads TGTGCCAGCAGCCAGGACAGGGTCACCTACAATGAGCAGTTCTTC. Its translation is CASSQDRVTYNEQFF. The chain recombines TRBV3-1 (or the pseudogene TRBV3-2) with TRBJ2-1; 8 positions match TRBD1. V gave up 3 bases and J gave up 2 bases; unmatched junction bases: 3. Per the germline V gene, CDR1 is LGHDT and CDR2 is YNNKEL (reference sequence). The CDR3 is 15 amino acids.

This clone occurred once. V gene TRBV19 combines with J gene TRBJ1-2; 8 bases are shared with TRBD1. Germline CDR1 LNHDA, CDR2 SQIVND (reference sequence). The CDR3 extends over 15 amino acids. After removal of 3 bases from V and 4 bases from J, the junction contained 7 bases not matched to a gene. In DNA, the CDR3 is TGTGCCAGTAGTATTTCGCGGACAGGGACCTATGGCTACACCTTC. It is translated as CASSISRTGTYGYTF.

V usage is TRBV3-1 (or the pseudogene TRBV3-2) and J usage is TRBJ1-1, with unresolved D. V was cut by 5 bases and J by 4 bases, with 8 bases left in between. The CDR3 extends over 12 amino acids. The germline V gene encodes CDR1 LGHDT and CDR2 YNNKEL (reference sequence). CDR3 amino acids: CASSFELTEAFF. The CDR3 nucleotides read TGTGCCAGCAGCTTTGAGCTCACTGAAGCTTTCTTT.

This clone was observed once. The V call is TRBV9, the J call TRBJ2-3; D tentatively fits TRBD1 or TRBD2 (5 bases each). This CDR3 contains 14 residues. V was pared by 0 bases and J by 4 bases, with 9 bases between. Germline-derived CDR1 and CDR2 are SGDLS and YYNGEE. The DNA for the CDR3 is TGTGCCAGCAGCGTAGGGGGGTCAGCAGATACGCAGTATTTT. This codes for CASSVGGSADTQYF.

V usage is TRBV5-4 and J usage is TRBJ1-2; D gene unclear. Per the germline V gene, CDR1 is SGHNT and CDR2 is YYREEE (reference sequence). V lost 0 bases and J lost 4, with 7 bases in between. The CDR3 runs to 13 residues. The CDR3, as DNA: TGTGCCAGCAGCTTGGACAGAGCCTATGGCTACACCTTC. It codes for CASSLDRAYGYTF.

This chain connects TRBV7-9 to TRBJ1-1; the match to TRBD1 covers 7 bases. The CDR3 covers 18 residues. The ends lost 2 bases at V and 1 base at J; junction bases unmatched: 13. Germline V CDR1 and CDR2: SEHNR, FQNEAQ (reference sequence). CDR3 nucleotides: TGTGCCAGCAGCTTAATCGTGGGACAGATTTTTTCGAACACTGAAGCTTTCTTT. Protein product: CASSLIVGQIFSNTEAFF.

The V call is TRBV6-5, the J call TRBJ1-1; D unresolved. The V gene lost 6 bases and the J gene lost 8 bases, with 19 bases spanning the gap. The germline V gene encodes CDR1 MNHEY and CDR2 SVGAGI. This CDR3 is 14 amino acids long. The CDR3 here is CASSSHAGSREAFF. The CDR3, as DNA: TGTGCCAGCAGCTCACACGCAGGCAGCAGAGAAGCTTTCTTT.

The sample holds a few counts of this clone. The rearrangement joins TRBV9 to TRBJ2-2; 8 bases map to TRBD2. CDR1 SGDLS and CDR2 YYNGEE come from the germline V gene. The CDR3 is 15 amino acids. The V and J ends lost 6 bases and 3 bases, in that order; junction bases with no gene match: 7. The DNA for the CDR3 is TGTGCCAGCACCCCGAGCGGGGGCGACACCGGGGAGCTGTTTTTT. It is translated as CASTPSGGDTGELFF.

CDR3 residues: CASSLTYRAGGTEAFF. DNA of the CDR3: TGTGCCAGCAGCCTCACTTACAGGGCTGGAGGCACTGAAGCTTTCTTT. The chain couples TRBV6-6 to TRBJ1-1; D is perhaps TRBD1 (6 bases). Germline V gene sequence: CDR1 MNHNY, CDR2 SVGAGI (reference sequence). Deletions cut 6 bases from V and 4 bases from J, with 21 bases between. The CDR3 totals 16 residues.

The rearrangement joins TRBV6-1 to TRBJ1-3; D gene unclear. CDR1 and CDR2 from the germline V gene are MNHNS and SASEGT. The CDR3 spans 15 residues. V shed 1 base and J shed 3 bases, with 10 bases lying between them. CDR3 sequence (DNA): TGTGCCAGCAGTGAAGTGGGAGGGTTTGGAAACACCATATATTTT. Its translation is CASSEVGGFGNTIYF.

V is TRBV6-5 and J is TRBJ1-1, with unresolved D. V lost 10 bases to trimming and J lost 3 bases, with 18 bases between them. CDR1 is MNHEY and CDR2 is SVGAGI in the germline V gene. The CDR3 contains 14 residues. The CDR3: CATHLRARHTEAFF. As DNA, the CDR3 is TGTGCCACCCATCTCCGAGCGAGGCACACTGAAGCTTTCTTT.

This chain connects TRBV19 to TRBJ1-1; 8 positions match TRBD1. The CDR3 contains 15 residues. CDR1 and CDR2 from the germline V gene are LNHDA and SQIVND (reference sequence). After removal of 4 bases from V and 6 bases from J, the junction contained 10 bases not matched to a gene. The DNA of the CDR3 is TGTGCCAGTAGTACAACAGGGGGAGGAATCGCTGAAGCTTTCTTT. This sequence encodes CASSTTGGGIAEAFF. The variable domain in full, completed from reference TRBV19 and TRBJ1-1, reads DGGITQSPKYLFRKEGQNVTLSCEQNLNHDAMYWYRQDPGQGLRLIYYSQIVNDFQKGDIAEGYSVSREKKESFPLTVTSAQKNPTAFYLCASSTTGGGIAEAFFGQGTRLTVV.

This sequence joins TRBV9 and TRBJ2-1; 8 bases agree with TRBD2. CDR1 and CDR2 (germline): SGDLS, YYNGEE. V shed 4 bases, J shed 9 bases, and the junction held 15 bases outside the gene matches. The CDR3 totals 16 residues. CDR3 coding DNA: TGTGCCAGCAGCCCTCCCTGGACTAGCTATACAAGTGAGCAGTTCTTC. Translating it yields CASSPPWTSYTSEQFF.

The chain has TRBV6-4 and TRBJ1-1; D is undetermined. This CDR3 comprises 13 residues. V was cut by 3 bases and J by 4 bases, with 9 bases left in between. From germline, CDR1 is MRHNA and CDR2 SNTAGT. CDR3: CASSEWVGTEAFF. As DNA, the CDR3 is TGTGCCAGCAGTGAATGGGTAGGCACTGAAGCTTTCTTT.

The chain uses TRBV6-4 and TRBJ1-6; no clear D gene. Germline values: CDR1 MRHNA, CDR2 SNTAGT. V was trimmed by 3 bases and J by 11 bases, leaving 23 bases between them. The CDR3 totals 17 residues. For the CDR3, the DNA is TGTGCCAGCAGTGAAGAGGCATCGGGTTTTATTGGGACACCCCTCCACTTT. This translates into CASSEEASGFIGTPLHF.

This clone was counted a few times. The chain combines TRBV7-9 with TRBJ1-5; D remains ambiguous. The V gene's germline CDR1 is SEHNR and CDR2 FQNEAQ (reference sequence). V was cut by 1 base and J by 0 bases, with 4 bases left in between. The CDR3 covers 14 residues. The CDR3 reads CASSLGNSNQPQHF. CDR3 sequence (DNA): TGTGCCAGCAGCTTAGGGAATAGCAATCAGCCCCAGCATTTT.

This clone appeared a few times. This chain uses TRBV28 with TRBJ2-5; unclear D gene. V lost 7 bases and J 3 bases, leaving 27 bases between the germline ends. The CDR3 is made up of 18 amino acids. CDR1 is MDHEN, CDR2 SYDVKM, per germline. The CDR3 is CASTTYWPGRIFEETQYF. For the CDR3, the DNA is TGTGCCAGCACCACTTATTGGCCCGGACGGATCTTTGAAGAGACCCAGTACTTC.

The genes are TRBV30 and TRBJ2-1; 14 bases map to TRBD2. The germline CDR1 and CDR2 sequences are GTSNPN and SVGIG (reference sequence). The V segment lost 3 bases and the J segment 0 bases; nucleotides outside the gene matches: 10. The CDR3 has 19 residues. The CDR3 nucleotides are TGTGCCTGGAGGGTCAGCAGACTAGCGGGGGGGATCTCCTACAATGAGCAGTTCTTC. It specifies CAWRVSRLAGGISYNEQFF.

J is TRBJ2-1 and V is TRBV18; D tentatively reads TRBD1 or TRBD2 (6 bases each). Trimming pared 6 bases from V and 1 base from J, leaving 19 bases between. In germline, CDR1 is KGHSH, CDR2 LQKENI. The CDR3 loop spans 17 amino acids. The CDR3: CASSRTTGARSYNEQFF. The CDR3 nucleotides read TGTGCCAGCTCCCGAACTACGGGGGCAAGGTCCTACAATGAGCAGTTCTTC.

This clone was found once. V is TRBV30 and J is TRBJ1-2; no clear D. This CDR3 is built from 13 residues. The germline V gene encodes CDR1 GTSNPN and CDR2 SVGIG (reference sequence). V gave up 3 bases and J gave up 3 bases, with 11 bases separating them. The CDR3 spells CAWRIEAYYGYTF. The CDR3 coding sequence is TGTGCCTGGAGGATAGAGGCTTACTATGGCTACACCTTC.

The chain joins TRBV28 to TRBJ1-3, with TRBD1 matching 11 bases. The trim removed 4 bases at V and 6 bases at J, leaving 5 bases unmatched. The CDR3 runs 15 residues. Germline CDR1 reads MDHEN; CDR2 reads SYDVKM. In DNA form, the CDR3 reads TGTGCCAGCAGTTCCCCGGGACAGGGGGTAAACACCATATATTTT. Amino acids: CASSSPGQGVNTIYF. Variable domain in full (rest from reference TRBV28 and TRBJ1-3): DVKVTQSSRYLVKRTGEKVFLECVQDMDHENMFWYRQDPGLGLRLIYFSYDVKMKEKGDIPEGYSVSREKKERFSLILESASTNQTSMYLCASSSPGQGVNTIYFGEGSWLTVV.